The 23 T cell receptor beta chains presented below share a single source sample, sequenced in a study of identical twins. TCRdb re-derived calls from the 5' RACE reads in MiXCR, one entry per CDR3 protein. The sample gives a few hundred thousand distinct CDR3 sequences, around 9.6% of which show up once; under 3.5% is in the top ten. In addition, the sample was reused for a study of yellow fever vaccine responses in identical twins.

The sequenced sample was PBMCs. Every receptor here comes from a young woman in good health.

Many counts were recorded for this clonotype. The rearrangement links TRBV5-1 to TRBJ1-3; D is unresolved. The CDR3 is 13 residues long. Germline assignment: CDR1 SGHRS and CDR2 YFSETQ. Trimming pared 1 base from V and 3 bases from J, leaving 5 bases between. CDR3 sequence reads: CASSLNDGNTIYF. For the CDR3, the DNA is TGCGCCAGCAGCTTGAACGATGGAAACACCATATATTTT.

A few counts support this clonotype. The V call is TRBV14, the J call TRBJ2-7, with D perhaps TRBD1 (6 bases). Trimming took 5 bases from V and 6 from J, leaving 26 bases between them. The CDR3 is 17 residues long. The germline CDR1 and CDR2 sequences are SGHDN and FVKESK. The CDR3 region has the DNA TGTGCCAGCAGCTTCCAGCACCCCAGGGGCCGCGGCACCGAGCAGTACTTC. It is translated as CASSFQHPRGRGTEQYF.

The CDR3 region is CASRDSGGYEQYF. DNA of the CDR3: TGTGCCAGCAGGGACTCGGGAGGCTACGAGCAGTACTTC. The chain carries TRBV7-2 and TRBJ2-7, with 7 bases that match TRBD2. Trimming at V came to 6 bases and at J to 3 bases, leaving 5 bases not matched to a gene. Germline CDR1 is SGHTA and CDR2 is FQGNSA. This CDR3 is built from 13 residues.

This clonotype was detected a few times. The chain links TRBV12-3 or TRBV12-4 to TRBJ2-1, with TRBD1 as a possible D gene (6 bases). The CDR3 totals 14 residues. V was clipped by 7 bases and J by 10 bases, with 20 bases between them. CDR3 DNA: TGTGCCAGCACCCTTACCGGGACATTTCCGGAGCAGTTCTTC. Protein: CASTLTGTFPEQFF.

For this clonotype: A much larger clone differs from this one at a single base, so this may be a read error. In DNA form, the CDR3 reads TGTGCCAGCAGTTTAAAATCCGGGACAGGGCCCTCCTACGAGCAGTACTTC. This gives the protein CASSLKSGTGPSYEQYF. The V call is TRBV27, the J call TRBJ2-7; TRBD1 matches 9 bases. After removal of 2 bases from V and 0 bases from J, the junction contained 8 bases not matched to a gene. Germline V lookup: CDR1 MNHEY, CDR2 SMNVEV (reference sequence). The CDR3 sequence is 17 residues long.

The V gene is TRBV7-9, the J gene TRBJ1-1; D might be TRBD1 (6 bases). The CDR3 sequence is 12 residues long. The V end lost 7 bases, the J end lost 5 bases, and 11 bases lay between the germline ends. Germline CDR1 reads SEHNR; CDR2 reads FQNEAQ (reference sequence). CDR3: CASIKGGTEAFF. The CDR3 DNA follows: TGTGCCAGCATCAAAGGGGGGACTGAAGCTTTCTTT. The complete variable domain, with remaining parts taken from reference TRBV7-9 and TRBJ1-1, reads DTGVSQNPRHKITKRGQNVTFRCDPISEHNRLYWYRQTLGQGPEFLTYFQNEAQLEKSRLLSDRFSAERPKGSFSTLEIQRTEQGDSAMYLCASIKGGTEAFFGQGTRLTVV.

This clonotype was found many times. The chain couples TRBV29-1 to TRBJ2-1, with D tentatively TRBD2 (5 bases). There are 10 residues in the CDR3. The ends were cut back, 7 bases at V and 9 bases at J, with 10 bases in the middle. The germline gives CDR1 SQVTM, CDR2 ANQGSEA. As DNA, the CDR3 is TGCAGCGGAGGGTCTCTTGAGCAGTTCTTC. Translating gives CSGGSLEQFF.

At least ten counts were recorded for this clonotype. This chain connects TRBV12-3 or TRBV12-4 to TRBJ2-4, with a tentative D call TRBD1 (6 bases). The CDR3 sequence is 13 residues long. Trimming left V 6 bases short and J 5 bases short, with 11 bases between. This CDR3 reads CASSPGQENIQYF. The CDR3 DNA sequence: TGTGCCAGCAGCCCGGGACAAGAAAACATTCAGTACTTC.

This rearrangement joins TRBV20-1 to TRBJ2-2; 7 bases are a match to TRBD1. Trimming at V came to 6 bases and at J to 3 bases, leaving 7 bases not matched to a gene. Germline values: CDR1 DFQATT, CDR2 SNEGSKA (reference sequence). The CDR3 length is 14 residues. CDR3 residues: CSAYGQEYTGELFF. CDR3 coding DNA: TGCAGTGCCTATGGACAGGAGTACACCGGGGAGCTGTTTTTT.

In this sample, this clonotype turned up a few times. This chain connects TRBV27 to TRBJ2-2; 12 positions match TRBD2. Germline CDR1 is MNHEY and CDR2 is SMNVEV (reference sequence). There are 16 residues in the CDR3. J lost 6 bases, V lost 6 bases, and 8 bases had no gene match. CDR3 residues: CASSLTSGRMAGELFF. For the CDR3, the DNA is TGTGCCAGCAGCCTGACTAGCGGGAGAATGGCCGGGGAGCTGTTTTTT.

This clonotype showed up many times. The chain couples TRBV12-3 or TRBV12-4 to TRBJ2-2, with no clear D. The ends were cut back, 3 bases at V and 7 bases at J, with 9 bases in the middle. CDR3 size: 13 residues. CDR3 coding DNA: TGTGCCAGCAGTTTTATTGTCAACGGGGAGCTGTTTTTT. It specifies CASSFIVNGELFF.

DNA for the CDR3: TGTGCCAGCAGTTTTCAGGGGGATTCTGGGGCCAACGTCCTGACTTTC. Its protein is CASSFQGDSGANVLTF. The genes are TRBV13 and TRBJ2-6; 7 positions match TRBD1. Germline V gene sequence: CDR1 PRHDT, CDR2 FYEKMQ (reference sequence). This CDR3 is 16 amino acids long. Trimming cost V 6 bases and J 1 base; bases outside gene matches: 6.

This CDR3 reads CASSPSTSGDYNEQFF. The CDR3 DNA is TGCGCCAGCAGCCCCTCGACTAGCGGAGACTACAATGAGCAGTTCTTC. V gene TRBV4-3 combines with J gene TRBJ2-1; 9 bases agree with TRBD2. Germline assignment: CDR1 LGHNA and CDR2 YSLEER. The CDR3 is 16 amino acids. V gave up 4 bases and J gave up 3 bases; unmatched junction bases: 7.

The CDR3 DNA sequence: TGTGCCAGCAGTGAACTGGGACAGGGGTACACCGGGGAGCTGTTTTTT. Translation: CASSELGQGYTGELFF. This chain connects TRBV2 to TRBJ2-2; 10 bases are shared with TRBD1. Germline V gene sequence: CDR1 SNHLY, CDR2 FYNNEI. Trimming cost V 2 bases and J 3 bases; bases outside gene matches: 3. This CDR3 contains 16 residues.

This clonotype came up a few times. This chain's CDR3 is CASSPLAGAGLHEQFF. CDR3 coding DNA: TGTGCCAGCAGCCCCCTAGCGGGGGCGGGTCTACATGAGCAGTTCTTC. This chain links TRBV7-8 with TRBJ2-1; 10 bases fit TRBD2. CDR3 length: 16 residues. CDR1 is SGHVS and CDR2 is FQNEAQ in the germline V gene. Trimming took 5 bases from V and 8 from J; bases not matched to a gene: 12. Filled out from reference TRBV7-8 and TRBJ2-1, the complete variable domain reads GAGVSQSPRYKVAKRGQDVALRCDPISGHVSLFWYQQALGQGPEFLTYFQNEAQLDKSGLPSDRFFAERPEGSVSTLKIQRTQQEDSAVYLCASSPLAGAGLHEQFFGPGTRLTVL.

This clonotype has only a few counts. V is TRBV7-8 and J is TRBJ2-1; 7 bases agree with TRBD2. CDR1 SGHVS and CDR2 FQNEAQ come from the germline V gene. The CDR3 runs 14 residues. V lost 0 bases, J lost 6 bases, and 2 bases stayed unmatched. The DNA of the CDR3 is TGTGCCAGCAGCTTAGCTGGGAGGGGCAATGAGCAGTTCTTC. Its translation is CASSLAGRGNEQFF.

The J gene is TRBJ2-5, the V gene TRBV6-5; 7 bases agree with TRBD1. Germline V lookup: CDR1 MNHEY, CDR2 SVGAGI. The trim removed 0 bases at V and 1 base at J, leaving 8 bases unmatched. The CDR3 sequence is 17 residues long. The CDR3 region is CASSYSVRAGGQETQYF. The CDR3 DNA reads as TGTGCCAGCAGTTACTCGGTTCGGGCAGGGGGCCAAGAGACCCAGTACTTC.

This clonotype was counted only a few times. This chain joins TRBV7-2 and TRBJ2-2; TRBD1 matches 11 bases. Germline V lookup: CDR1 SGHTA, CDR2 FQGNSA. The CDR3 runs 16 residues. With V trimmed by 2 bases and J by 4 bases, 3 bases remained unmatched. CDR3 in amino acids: CASSLLGQGATGELFF. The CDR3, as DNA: TGTGCCAGCAGCTTACTTGGACAGGGGGCCACCGGGGAGCTGTTTTTT.

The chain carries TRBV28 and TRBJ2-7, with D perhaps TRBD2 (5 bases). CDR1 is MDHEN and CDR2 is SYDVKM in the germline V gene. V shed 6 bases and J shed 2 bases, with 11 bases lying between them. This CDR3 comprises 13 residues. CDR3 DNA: TGTGCCAGCAGCATCGGGATGACCTACGAGCAGTACTTC. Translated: CASSIGMTYEQYF.

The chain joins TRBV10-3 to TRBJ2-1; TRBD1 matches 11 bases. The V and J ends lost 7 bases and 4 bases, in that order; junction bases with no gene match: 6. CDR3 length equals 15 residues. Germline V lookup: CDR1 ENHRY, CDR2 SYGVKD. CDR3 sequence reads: CAINRDRGFYNEQFF. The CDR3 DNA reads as TGTGCCATCAATCGGGACAGGGGGTTTTACAATGAGCAGTTCTTC.

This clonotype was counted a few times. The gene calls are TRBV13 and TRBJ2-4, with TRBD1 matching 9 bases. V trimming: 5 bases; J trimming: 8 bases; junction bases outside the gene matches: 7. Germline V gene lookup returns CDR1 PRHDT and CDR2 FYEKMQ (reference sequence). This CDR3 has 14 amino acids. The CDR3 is CASSKQGQGYIQYF. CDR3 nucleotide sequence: TGTGCCAGCAGCAAACAGGGACAGGGCTACATTCAGTACTTC.

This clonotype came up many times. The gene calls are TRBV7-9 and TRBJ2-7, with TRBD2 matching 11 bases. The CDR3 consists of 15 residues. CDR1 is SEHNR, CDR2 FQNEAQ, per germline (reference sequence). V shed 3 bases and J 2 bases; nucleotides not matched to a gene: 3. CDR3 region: CASSLNSGGAYEQYF. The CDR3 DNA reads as TGTGCCAGCAGCTTGAATAGCGGGGGGGCCTACGAGCAGTACTTC.

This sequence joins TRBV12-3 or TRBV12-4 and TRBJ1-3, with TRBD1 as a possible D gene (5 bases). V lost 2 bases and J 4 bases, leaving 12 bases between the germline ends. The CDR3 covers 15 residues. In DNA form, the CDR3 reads TGTGCCAGCAGTTTACGGGGGACTATCGGAAACACCATATATTTT. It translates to CASSLRGTIGNTIYF.